One sample yielded the 25 T cell receptor beta chains listed below, sequenced in a study of regulatory T cells in long-lasting Graves disease. Researchers made TCR beta libraries by using iRepertoire HTBI primers and running Arm-PCR on CDR3 regions. TCRdb reprocessed the multiplex PCR reads via MiXCR and lists one record per CDR3 protein. This table has roughly 410,000 distinct CDR3 sequences, approximately 16% appearing once. Documented time point: newly diagnosed GD, antithyroid drugs for less than 3 months. There was RNA extracted from PBMCs, and the TCR library was made from it. These same data were also listed under a study on T cells in Graves' hyperthyroidism and ophthalmopathy.

The specimen comprised peripheral blood mononuclear cells (PBMCs), sampled at new diagnosis, from a patient treated with antithyroid drugs. The receptors stem from a middle-aged woman with Graves disease.

V is TRBV6-6 and J is TRBJ1-5; the D is unclear. The V gene lost 0 bases and the J gene lost 0 bases, with 12 bases spanning the gap. Germline loops: CDR1 MNHNY, CDR2 SVGAGI (reference sequence). The CDR3 has 17 amino acids. In nucleotides, the CDR3 is TGTGCCAGCAGTTACTCGAGACAAACGCTTAGCAATCAGCCCCAGCATTTT. Protein product: CASSYSRQTLSNQPQHF.

The table lists this clonotype with many counts. The genes are TRBV6-2 or TRBV6-3 and TRBJ2-3; TRBD2 agrees at 9 bases. Germline V CDR1 and CDR2: MNHEY, SVGEGT. V lost 2 bases, J lost 1 base, and 1 base stayed unmatched. The length of the CDR3 is 15 residues. As DNA, the CDR3 is TGTGCCAGCAGTTACCAGCGGGGGGGCACAGATACGCAGTATTTT. It specifies CASSYQRGGTDTQYF.

Many counts were recorded for this clonotype. The J gene is TRBJ1-5, the V gene TRBV9, with a tentative D call TRBD1 (6 bases). The germline CDR1 and CDR2 sequences are SGDLS and YYNGEE. V lost 3 bases and J lost 9, with 16 bases in between. This CDR3 is built from 14 residues. CDR3 nucleotide sequence: TGTGCCAGCAGCGCGGGACATCCTGATCTGCCCCAGCATTTT. Encoded protein: CASSAGHPDLPQHF.

This sequence joins TRBV28 and TRBJ2-1, with 10 bases that match TRBD1. Unmatched junction bases numbered 11, after V lost 4 bases and J lost 8 bases. This CDR3 contains 16 residues. Germline V gene data show CDR1 as MDHEN and CDR2 as SYDVKM. This CDR3 reads CASSSTRDRGWDEQFF. The CDR3 DNA follows: TGTGCCAGCAGTTCTACCCGGGACAGGGGTTGGGATGAGCAGTTCTTC.

The rearrangement uses TRBV19 and TRBJ2-2, with 11 bases aligning to TRBD2. The CDR3 contains 16 residues. J gave up 6 bases and V 3 bases, and 6 bases lay outside the gene matches. The germline V gene has CDR1 LNHDA and CDR2 SQIVND (reference sequence). The CDR3 loop is CASSIPGLAESGELFF. As DNA, the CDR3 is TGTGCCAGTAGTATCCCGGGACTAGCGGAATCCGGGGAGCTGTTTTTT.

This clonotype was found many times. The V call is TRBV11-3, the J call TRBJ2-1, with 9 nucleotides matching TRBD2. With V trimmed by 5 bases and J by 12 bases, 14 bases remained unmatched. Germline loops: CDR1 SGHNT, CDR2 YENEEA. The CDR3 sequence is 15 residues long. The CDR3 spells CASSPRSGRLGGQFF. The CDR3 region has the DNA TGTGCCAGCAGCCCCCGGAGCGGGAGGTTGGGCGGGCAGTTCTTC.

This clonotype has a handful of counts. The chain joins TRBV11-3 to TRBJ2-1; D possibly corresponds to TRBD2 (5 bases). The germline gives CDR1 SGHNT, CDR2 YENEEA. Between the trimmed V and J ends, which lost 0 bases and 5 bases, there was a span of 14 bases. This CDR3 is 16 amino acids long. CDR3 bases: TGTGCCAGCAGCTTAGATGTCGGGATGTTCAACAATGAGCAGTTCTTC. This translates into CASSLDVGMFNNEQFF.

There are a few counts of this clonotype. V usage is TRBV20-1 and J usage is TRBJ2-2, with D possibly TRBD1 on 6 matching bases. V was cut by 6 bases and J by 4 bases, with 18 bases left in between. CDR3 length: 15 amino acids. From germline, CDR1 is DFQATT and CDR2 SNEGSKA (reference sequence). The CDR3 is CSAIGGGAGTGELFF. The CDR3 bases are TGCAGTGCCATAGGTGGGGGCGCCGGCACCGGGGAGCTGTTTTTT.

This clonotype has just a few counts. The chain carries TRBV19 and TRBJ1-1, with D perhaps TRBD1 (6 bases). The V end lost 6 bases, the J end lost 7 bases, and 12 bases lay between the germline ends. Germline assignment: CDR1 LNHDA and CDR2 SQIVND (reference sequence). The CDR3 has 12 amino acids. DNA of the CDR3: TGTGCCAGTAGAAACAGGGTGGGTGAAGCTTTCTTT. This sequence encodes CASRNRVGEAFF.

The chain links TRBV12-3 or TRBV12-4 to TRBJ1-2; 8 nucleotides align to TRBD1. V lost 7 bases to trimming and J lost 7 bases; unmatched junction nucleotides: 8. The CDR3 contains 13 residues. This chain's CDR3 is CASTPTGVGGYTF. CDR3 bases: TGTGCCAGCACCCCGACAGGGGTAGGTGGCTACACCTTC.

This clonotype was counted ten times or more. V usage is TRBV20-1 and J usage is TRBJ2-7; 8 bases align to TRBD2. Germline values: CDR1 DFQATT, CDR2 SNEGSKA (reference sequence). Germline trimming cut 3 bases from V and 3 bases from J; bases unmatched to any gene: 7. The CDR3 runs 14 residues. CDR3 sequence: CSARFFGRGYEQYF. The CDR3 nucleotides read TGCAGTGCTAGGTTCTTCGGGAGGGGCTACGAGCAGTACTTC.

This clonotype was observed many times. The chain couples TRBV2 to TRBJ2-5; 10 positions match TRBD2. V lost 2 bases to trimming and J lost 7 bases; unmatched junction nucleotides: 1. The CDR3 totals 13 residues. Germline CDR1 reads SNHLY; CDR2 reads FYNNEI. The CDR3 DNA follows: TGTGCCAGCAGTGAACAGCGGGAGGGGACCCAGTACTTC. Its translation is CASSEQREGTQYF.

Ten or more counts support this clonotype. This sequence joins TRBV2 and TRBJ2-4; perhaps TRBD1 as D (6 bases). The germline CDR1 and CDR2 sequences are SNHLY and FYNNEI. V lost 0 bases and J 5 bases, leaving 20 bases between the germline ends. The CDR3 totals 18 residues. CDR3 protein: CASSEARGGEGPENIQYF. CDR3 sequence (DNA): TGTGCCAGCAGTGAAGCGCGAGGGGGAGAGGGCCCCGAAAACATTCAGTACTTC.

This clonotype was detected many times. This chain uses TRBV12-3 or TRBV12-4 with TRBJ1-1, with TRBD1 identical over 9 bases. V trimming: 3 bases; J trimming: 7 bases; junction bases outside the gene matches: 6. The CDR3 has 14 amino acids. CDR3 region: CASSLIGTGFEAFF. Written as DNA, the CDR3 is TGTGCCAGCAGTTTGATCGGGACAGGGTTTGAAGCTTTCTTT.

This clonotype has just a few counts. The gene calls are TRBV5-1 and TRBJ2-6, with D possibly TRBD2 on 5 matching bases. There are 16 residues in the CDR3. Trimming took 8 bases from V and 0 from J, leaving 15 bases between them. Germline assignment: CDR1 SGHRS and CDR2 YFSETQ. CDR3 loop: CASAPAGTSGANVLTF. DNA for the CDR3: TGCGCCAGTGCCCCCGCGGGTACCTCTGGGGCCAACGTCCTGACTTTC.

The rearrangement uses TRBV28 and TRBJ1-5; perhaps TRBD1 as D (6 bases). The CDR3 is made up of 13 amino acids. Germline CDR1 is MDHEN and CDR2 is SYDVKM. The ends were cut back, 3 bases at V and 5 bases at J, with 8 bases in the middle. The CDR3 DNA reads TGTGCCAGCAGTTTTGGGGGCTATCAGCCCCAGCATTTT. Amino acid sequence: CASSFGGYQPQHF.

The chain uses TRBV6-1 and TRBJ1-1; D not certain. Trimming cost V 7 bases and J 7 bases, with 13 bases left between them. CDR3 length equals 12 residues. Germline CDR1 is MNHNS and CDR2 is SASEGT. This chain's CDR3 is CASTLMSYEAFF. The CDR3 DNA follows: TGTGCCAGCACGTTAATGTCTTATGAAGCTTTCTTT.

The V call is TRBV20-1, the J call TRBJ2-7; TRBD1 agrees at 9 bases. Germline V gene lookup returns CDR1 DFQATT and CDR2 SNEGSKA (reference sequence). The trim removed 3 bases at V and 0 bases at J, leaving 3 bases unmatched. There are 14 residues in the CDR3. As DNA, the CDR3 is TGCAGTGCTAGGGGACAGGGAGACTCCTACGAGCAGTACTTC. This sequence encodes CSARGQGDSYEQYF.

This clonotype was picked up many times. The chain's CDR3 is CASSFGASGRRTDTQYF. CDR3 bases: TGTGCCAGCAGCTTCGGGGCTAGCGGTAGGAGGACAGATACGCAGTATTTT. The chain links TRBV7-9 to TRBJ2-3; 7 positions agree with TRBD2. CDR1 and CDR2 from the germline V gene are SEHNR and FQNEAQ (reference sequence). The CDR3 runs 17 residues. Trimming removed 3 bases from V and 3 bases from J; junction bases left unmatched: 12.

Turning to this clonotype: This could be a read error, since a much larger clone is one nucleotide away. The rearrangement uses TRBV7-2 and TRBJ2-7; D gene unclear. CDR1 SGHTA and CDR2 FQGNSA come from the germline V gene. This CDR3 contains 14 residues. The CDR3 DNA follows: TGTGGCAGCAGCAAAACCGTCTCCTCCTACGAGCAGTACTTC. It yields the protein CGSSKTVSSYEQYF.

This clonotype was detected ten times or more. CDR3 region: CASSFGQGLGQPQHF. In nucleotides, the CDR3 is TGTGCCAGCAGTTTCGGCCAGGGATTGGGTCAGCCCCAGCATTTT. The chain joins TRBV12-3 or TRBV12-4 to TRBJ1-5; D perhaps matches TRBD1 (5 bases). Trimming shortened V by 3 bases and J by 6 bases, and 15 bases separated the two germline ends. This CDR3 has 15 amino acids.

This clonotype was seen repeatedly, ten times or more. The rearrangement links TRBV5-6 to TRBJ2-2, with D hard to call. Trimming left V 0 bases short and J 6 bases short, with 12 bases between. CDR1 is SGHDT, CDR2 YYEEEE, per germline. CDR3 length equals 15 residues. Here the CDR3 DNA reads TGTGCCAGCAGCTTGGGAACCAACGGTGCCGGGGAGCTGTTTTTT. As protein: CASSLGTNGAGELFF. The full variable domain, in which reference TRBV5-6 and TRBJ2-2 provide the parts outside the CDR3, is DAGVTQSPTHLIKTRGQQVTLRCSPKSGHDTVSWYQQALGQGPQFIFQYYEEEERQRGNFPDRFSGHQFPNYSSELNVNALLLGDSALYLCASSLGTNGAGELFFGEGSRLTVL.

The chain links TRBV13 to TRBJ2-3; D unclear. The CDR3 is 13 residues long. The germline V gene has CDR1 PRHDT and CDR2 FYEKMQ (reference sequence). With 8 bases removed from V and 1 base from J, the gap between germline ends came to 10 bases. CDR3 nucleotides: TGTGCCAGCTTTTTTCGGGGCACAGATACGCAGTATTTT. It is translated as CASFFRGTDTQYF.

With respect to this clonotype: A read error may be the cause here, since a much bigger clone is one base away. The CDR3 carries no conserved terminal phenylalanine or tryptophan, so it likely arises from a read error. This chain joins TRBV30 and TRBJ1-1, with D uncertain. V gave up 3 bases and J gave up 0 bases, with 5 bases separating them. The CDR3 has 12 residues. Per the germline V gene, CDR1 is GTSNPN and CDR2 is SVGIG (reference sequence). The CDR3, as DNA: TGTGCCTGGAGAAAGATGAACACTGAAGCTTTCTGT. It is translated as CAWRKMNTEAFC.

In this sample, this clonotype turned up many times. This chain joins TRBV11-2 and TRBJ2-1, with D tentatively TRBD2 (5 bases). The CDR3 length is 15 residues. Per germline, CDR1 SGHAT and CDR2 FQNNGV. Trimming took off 6 bases at V and 4 bases at J, with 16 bases between the two ends. CDR3 in amino acids: CASREANQQYNEQFF. The CDR3 bases are TGTGCCAGCAGGGAGGCCAATCAACAATACAATGAGCAGTTCTTC. Variable domain in full (rest from reference TRBV11-2 and TRBJ2-1): EAGVAQSPRYKIIEKRQSVAFWCNPISGHATLYWYQQILGQGPKLLIQFQNNGVVDDSQLPKDRFSAERLKGVDSTLKIQPAKLEDSAVYLCASREANQQYNEQFFGPGTRLTVL.